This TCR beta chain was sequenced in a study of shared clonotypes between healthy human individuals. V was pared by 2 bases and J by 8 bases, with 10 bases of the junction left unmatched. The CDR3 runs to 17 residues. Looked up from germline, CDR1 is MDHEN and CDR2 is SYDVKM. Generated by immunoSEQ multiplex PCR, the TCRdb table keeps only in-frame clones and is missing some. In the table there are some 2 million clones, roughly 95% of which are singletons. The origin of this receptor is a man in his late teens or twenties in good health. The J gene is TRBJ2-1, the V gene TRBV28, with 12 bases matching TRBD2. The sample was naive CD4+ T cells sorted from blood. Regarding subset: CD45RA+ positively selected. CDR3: CASSLEGLLAGGYEQFF. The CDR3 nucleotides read TGTGCCAGCAGTTTAGAAGGGTTACTAGCGGGGGGCTATGAGCAGTTCTTC.